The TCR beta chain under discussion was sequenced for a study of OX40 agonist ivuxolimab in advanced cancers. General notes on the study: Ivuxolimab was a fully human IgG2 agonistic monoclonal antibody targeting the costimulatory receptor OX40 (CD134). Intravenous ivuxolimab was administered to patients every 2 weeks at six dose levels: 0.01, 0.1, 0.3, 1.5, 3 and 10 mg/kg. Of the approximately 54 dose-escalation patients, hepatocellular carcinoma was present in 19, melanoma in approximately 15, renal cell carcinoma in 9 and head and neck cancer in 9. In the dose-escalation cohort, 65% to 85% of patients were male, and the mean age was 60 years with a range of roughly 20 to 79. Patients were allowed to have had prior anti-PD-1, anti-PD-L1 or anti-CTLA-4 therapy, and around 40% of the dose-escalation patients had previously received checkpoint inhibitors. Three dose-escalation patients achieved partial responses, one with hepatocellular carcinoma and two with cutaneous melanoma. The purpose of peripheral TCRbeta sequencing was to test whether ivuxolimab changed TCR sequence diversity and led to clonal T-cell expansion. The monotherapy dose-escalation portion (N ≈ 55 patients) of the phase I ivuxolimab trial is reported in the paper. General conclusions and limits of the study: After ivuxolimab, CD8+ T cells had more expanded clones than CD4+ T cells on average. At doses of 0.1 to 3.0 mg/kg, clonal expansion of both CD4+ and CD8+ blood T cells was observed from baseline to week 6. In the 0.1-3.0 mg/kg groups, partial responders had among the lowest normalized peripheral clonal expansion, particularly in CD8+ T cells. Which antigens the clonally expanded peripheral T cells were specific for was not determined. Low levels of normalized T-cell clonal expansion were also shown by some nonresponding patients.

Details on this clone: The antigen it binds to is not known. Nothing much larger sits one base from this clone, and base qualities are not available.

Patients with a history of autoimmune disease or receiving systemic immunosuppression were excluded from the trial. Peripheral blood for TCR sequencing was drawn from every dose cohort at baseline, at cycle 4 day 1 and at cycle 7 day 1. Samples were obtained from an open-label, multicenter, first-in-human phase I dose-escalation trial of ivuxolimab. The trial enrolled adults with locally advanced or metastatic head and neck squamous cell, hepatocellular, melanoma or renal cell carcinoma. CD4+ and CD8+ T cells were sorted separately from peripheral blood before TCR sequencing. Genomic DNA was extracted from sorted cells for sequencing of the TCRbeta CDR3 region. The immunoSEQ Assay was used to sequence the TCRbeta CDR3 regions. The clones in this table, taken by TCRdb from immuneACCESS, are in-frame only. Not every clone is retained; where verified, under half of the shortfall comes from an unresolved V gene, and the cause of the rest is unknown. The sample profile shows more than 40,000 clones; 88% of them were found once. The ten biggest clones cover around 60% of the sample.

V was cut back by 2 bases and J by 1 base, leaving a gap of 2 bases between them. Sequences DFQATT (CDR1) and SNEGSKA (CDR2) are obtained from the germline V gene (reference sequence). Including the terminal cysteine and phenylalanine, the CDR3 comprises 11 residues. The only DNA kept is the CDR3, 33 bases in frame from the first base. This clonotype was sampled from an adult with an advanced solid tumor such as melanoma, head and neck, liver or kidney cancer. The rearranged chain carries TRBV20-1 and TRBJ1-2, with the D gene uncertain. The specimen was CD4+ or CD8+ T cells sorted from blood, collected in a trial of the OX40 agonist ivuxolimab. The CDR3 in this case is CSARHNYGYTF. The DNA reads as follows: TGCAGTGCTAGACATAACTATGGCTACACCTTC.